This T cell receptor beta chain emerged from a study of long-term antiretroviral therapy in people with HIV. At survey level, the immunoSEQ assay was run in its v3.0 version. Assay used: immunoSEQ multiplex PCR; TCRdb lists only in-frame clones, some missing. The repertoire holds about 24,000 clones, with 83% as singletons. Participants living with HIV all received treatment in the United States. The CDR3 has 16 residues. The germline V gene encodes CDR1 LNHNV and CDR2 YYDKDF (reference sequence). Trimming left V 0 bases short and J 5 bases short, with 17 bases between. The sequencing used unsorted PBMCs, collected 0.4 years after starting antiretroviral therapy. The TCR sequence derives from a man between 45 and 60 years old with HIV. The rearrangement uses TRBV15 and TRBJ2-7; D is possibly TRBD2 (7 bases). CDR3 bases: TGTGCCACCAGCAGAGACCAAAGGGGGGGGCAGGACGAGCAGTACTTC. This sequence encodes CATSRDQRGGQDEQYF.